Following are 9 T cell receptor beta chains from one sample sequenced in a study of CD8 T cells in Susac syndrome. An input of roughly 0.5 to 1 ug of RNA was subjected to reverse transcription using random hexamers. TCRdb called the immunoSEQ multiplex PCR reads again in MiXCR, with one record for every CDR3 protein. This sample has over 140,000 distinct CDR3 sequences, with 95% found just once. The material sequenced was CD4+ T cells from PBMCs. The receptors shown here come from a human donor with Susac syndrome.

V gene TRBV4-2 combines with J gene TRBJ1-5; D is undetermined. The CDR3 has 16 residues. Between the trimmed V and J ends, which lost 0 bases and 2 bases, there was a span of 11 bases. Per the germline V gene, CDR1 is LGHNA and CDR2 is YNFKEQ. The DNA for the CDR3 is TGTGCCAGCAGCCAAGATAGGGCAGGCGGCAATCAGCCCCAGCATTTT. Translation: CASSQDRAGGNQPQHF.

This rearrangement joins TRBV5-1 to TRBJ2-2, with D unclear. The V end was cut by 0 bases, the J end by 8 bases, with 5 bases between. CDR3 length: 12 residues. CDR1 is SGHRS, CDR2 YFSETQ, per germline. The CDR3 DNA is TGCGCCAGCAGCTTGGAACTAGGGGAGCTGTTTTTT. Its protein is CASSLELGELFF.

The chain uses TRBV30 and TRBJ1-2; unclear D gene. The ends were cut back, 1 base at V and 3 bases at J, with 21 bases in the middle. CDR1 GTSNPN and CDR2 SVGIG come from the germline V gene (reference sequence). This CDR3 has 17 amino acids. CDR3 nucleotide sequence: TGTGCCTGGAGTGACCGCATGATAGGGCATCGGGACTATGGCTACACCTTC. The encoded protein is CAWSDRMIGHRDYGYTF.

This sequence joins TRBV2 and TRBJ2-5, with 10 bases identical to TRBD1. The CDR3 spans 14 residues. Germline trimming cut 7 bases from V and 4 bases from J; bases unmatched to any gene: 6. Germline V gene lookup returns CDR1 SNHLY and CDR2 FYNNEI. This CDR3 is CASKPRQGAETQYF. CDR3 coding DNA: TGTGCCAGCAAACCCAGACAGGGGGCAGAGACCCAGTACTTC.

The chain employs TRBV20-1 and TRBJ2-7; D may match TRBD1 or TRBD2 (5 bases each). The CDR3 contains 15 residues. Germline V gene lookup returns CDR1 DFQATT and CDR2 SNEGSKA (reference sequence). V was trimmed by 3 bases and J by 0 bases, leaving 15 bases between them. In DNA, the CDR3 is TGCAGTGCTAGCGCCCCGGGACGGGCCTCCTACGAGCAGTACTTC. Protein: CSASAPGRASYEQYF.

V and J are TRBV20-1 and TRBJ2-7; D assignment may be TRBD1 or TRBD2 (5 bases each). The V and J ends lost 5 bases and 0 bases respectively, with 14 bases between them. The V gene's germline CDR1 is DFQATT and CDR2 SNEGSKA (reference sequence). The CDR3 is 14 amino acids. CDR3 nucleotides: TGCAGTGCTCGAAGGGACCCAAGCTCCTACGAGCAGTACTTC. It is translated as CSARRDPSSYEQYF.

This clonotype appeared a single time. CDR3 DNA sequence: TGTGCCTGGAGTGCCGGACAGCTCGCCTCTGAAGCTTTCTTT. It translates to CAWSAGQLASEAFF. The chain couples TRBV30 to TRBJ1-1; tentatively, D is TRBD1 (6 bases). Trimming removed 1 base at V and 6 bases at J, with 15 bases between. CDR3 length: 14 residues. CDR1 and CDR2 (germline): GTSNPN, SVGIG (reference sequence).

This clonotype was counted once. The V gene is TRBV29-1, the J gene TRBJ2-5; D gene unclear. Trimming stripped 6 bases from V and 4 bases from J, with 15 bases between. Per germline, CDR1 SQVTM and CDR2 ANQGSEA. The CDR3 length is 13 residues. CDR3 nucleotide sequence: TGCAGCGTCCAGTCGTGGGCAGGAGAGACCCAGTACTTC. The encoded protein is CSVQSWAGETQYF.

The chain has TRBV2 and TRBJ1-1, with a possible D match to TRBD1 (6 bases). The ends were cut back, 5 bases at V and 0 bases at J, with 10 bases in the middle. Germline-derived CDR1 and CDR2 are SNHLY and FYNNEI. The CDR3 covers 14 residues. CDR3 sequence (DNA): TGTGCCAGCAGTCGTGACAGGATGAACACTGAAGCTTTCTTT. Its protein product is CASSRDRMNTEAFF.